The 17 T cell receptor beta chains below were found in one sample sequenced in a study of shared clonotypes between healthy human individuals. Generated by immunoSEQ multiplex PCR, the TCRdb table keeps only in-frame clones and is missing some. The repertoire has a few million clones, approximately 94% of them found once; the top ten carry roughly 0.15%. Sequenced sample: naive CD4+ T cells sorted from blood. Subset indicated: CD45RA+ positively selected. These receptor sequences come from a man between 18 and 35 years old in good health.

V and J are TRBV5-1 and TRBJ1-1; D might be TRBD1 (5 bases). This CDR3 has 15 amino acids. V lost 1 base and J lost 0, with 10 bases in between. From germline, CDR1 is SGHRS and CDR2 YFSETQ. CDR3 amino acids: CASSLTGTMNTEAFF. DNA of the CDR3: TGCGCCAGCAGCTTGACAGGTACAATGAACACTGAAGCTTTCTTT.

This chain uses TRBV5-6 with TRBJ2-7; D is tentatively TRBD1 or TRBD2 (5 bases each). Germline lookup yields CDR1 SGHDT and CDR2 YYEEEE. Trimming pared 2 bases from V and 0 bases from J, leaving 12 bases between. The CDR3 runs 15 residues. CDR3 protein: CASSLAGTPSYEQYF. The CDR3 DNA reads TGTGCCAGCAGCTTAGCAGGGACGCCCTCCTACGAGCAGTACTTC.

The V gene is TRBV7-8, the J gene TRBJ2-2, with TRBD1 as a possible D gene (5 bases). Germline lookup yields CDR1 SGHVS and CDR2 FQNEAQ. This CDR3 contains 15 residues. The V gene lost 1 base and the J gene lost 6 bases, with 12 bases spanning the gap. The CDR3 region is CASSLVQGRAGELFF. Written as DNA, the CDR3 is TGTGCCAGCAGCTTAGTGCAGGGCCGGGCCGGGGAGCTGTTTTTT.

The rearrangement joins TRBV5-4 to TRBJ2-5, with TRBD2 as a possible D gene (6 bases). Trimming removed 1 base from V and 4 bases from J, with 14 bases in between. The CDR3 runs to 15 residues. Germline values: CDR1 SGHNT, CDR2 YYREEE (reference sequence). The CDR3, as DNA: TGTGCCAGCAGCTTGACGGGAGAGGGCGCAGAGACCCAGTACTTC. It is translated as CASSLTGEGAETQYF.

V and J are TRBV6-6 and TRBJ2-1, with 7 bases aligning to TRBD1. Germline values: CDR1 MNHNY, CDR2 SVGAGI (reference sequence). This CDR3 spans 12 amino acids. V lost 2 bases, J lost 16 bases, and 8 bases stayed unmatched. In DNA, the CDR3 is TGTGCCAGCAGTTACGGCCCCCGGACAGGCTTCTTC. Its translation: CASSYGPRTGFF.

The chain recombines TRBV4-1 with TRBJ1-2, with a weak D call TRBD1 (5 bases). The germline gives CDR1 MGHRA, CDR2 YSYEKL. Trimming pared 4 bases from V and 4 bases from J, leaving 7 bases between. The CDR3 contains 12 residues. The CDR3 loop reads CASSRDGYGYTF. CDR3 coding DNA: TGCGCCAGCAGCCGGGACGGCTATGGCTACACCTTC.

This clone was seen a few times. The V and J genes are TRBV28 and TRBJ1-1, with a weak D call TRBD1 (5 bases). There are 15 residues in the CDR3. CDR1 is MDHEN, CDR2 SYDVKM, per germline. Trimming removed 3 bases from V and 0 bases from J, with 11 bases in between. This CDR3 reads CASSFVRVLNTEAFF. CDR3 nucleotides: TGTGCCAGCAGTTTTGTCAGGGTTCTGAACACTGAAGCTTTCTTT.

Comment on this clone: This sample includes further DNA sequences coding for the same CDR3. The chain has TRBV6-5 and TRBJ2-7, with D uncertain. V was cut by 0 bases and J by 3 bases, with 6 bases left in between. The CDR3 sequence is 13 residues long. CDR1 and CDR2 from the germline V gene are MNHEY and SVGAGI. CDR3 amino acids: CASSYSRDYEQYF. The CDR3 nucleotides are TGTGCCAGCAGTTACTCGAGAGACTACGAGCAGTACTTC.

CDR3 DNA sequence: TGCAGCGGTCGGGACAGCGCCTACGAGCAGTACTTC. Translated, it gives CSGRDSAYEQYF. The V gene is TRBV29-1, the J gene TRBJ2-7; 7 bases match TRBD1. V trimming: 7 bases; J trimming: 2 bases; junction bases outside the gene matches: 5. The CDR3 contains 12 residues. CDR1 is SQVTM, CDR2 ANQGSEA, per germline.

A remark on this clone: One end of the junction varies from germline; a read error may be responsible. The V and J genes are TRBV5-4 and TRBJ1-1, with D hard to call. The CDR3 runs 14 residues. CDR1 SGHNT and CDR2 YYREEE come from the germline V gene (reference sequence). CDR3 in DNA: TGTGCCAGCAGCTTGACAGTAAACGGGCCTGATGCTTTCTTT. This encodes CASSLTVNGPDAFF.

This chain links TRBV9 with TRBJ1-5; D unclear. The CDR3 runs 13 residues. The germline CDR1 and CDR2 sequences are SGDLS and YYNGEE. V shed 2 bases and J shed 5 bases, with 8 bases lying between them. The CDR3 DNA is TGTGCCAGCAGCGTGTCAGTAGATCAGCCCCAGCATTTT. As protein: CASSVSVDQPQHF.

The chain links TRBV10-3 to TRBJ2-3; 9 bases line up with TRBD2. CDR1 is ENHRY and CDR2 is SYGVKD in the germline V gene. V was clipped by 2 bases and J by 5 bases; unmatched bases: 5. CDR3 size: 15 residues. In nucleotides, the CDR3 is TGTGCCATCAGTGAGGGGGTTAGCGGGAGAGATACGCAGTATTTT. It translates to CAISEGVSGRDTQYF.

This clone has more than one count but fewer than ten. This chain connects TRBV4-1 to TRBJ1-3, with D perhaps matching TRBD1 (5 bases). CDR1 MGHRA and CDR2 YSYEKL come from the germline V gene. V shed 4 bases and J shed 0 bases, with 13 bases lying between them. The length of the CDR3 is 16 residues. CDR3 sequence reads: CASSLATGLSGNTIYF. CDR3 coding DNA: TGCGCCAGCAGCCTAGCTACAGGTCTCTCTGGAAACACCATATATTTT.

The chain joins TRBV5-4 to TRBJ2-2; D is ambiguous. The germline V gene has CDR1 SGHNT and CDR2 YYREEE (reference sequence). This CDR3 is 15 amino acids long. Trimming cost V 6 bases and J 2 bases, with 14 bases left between them. The CDR3 DNA sequence: TGTGCCAGCACCCAGGACGGATTCAACACCGGGGAGCTGTTTTTT. It codes for CASTQDGFNTGELFF.

The chain couples TRBV5-6 to TRBJ2-1, with 8 nucleotides matching TRBD1. CDR1 SGHDT and CDR2 YYEEEE come from the germline V gene. This CDR3 comprises 15 residues. V lost 4 bases and J lost 7; bases outside the gene matches: 10. This chain's CDR3 is CASSPGTGGRNEQFF. CDR3 sequence (DNA): TGTGCCAGCAGCCCGGGGACAGGTGGTAGAAATGAGCAGTTCTTC. The whole variable domain, remainder taken from reference TRBV5-6 and TRBJ2-1, is DAGVTQSPTHLIKTRGQQVTLRCSPKSGHDTVSWYQQALGQGPQFIFQYYEEEERQRGNFPDRFSGHQFPNYSSELNVNALLLGDSALYLCASSPGTGGRNEQFFGPGTRLTVL.

The chain has TRBV5-5 and TRBJ1-6; D is unresolved. CDR1 is SGHKS, CDR2 YYEKEE, per germline (reference sequence). The CDR3 is 17 residues long. Trimming stripped 0 bases from V and 1 base from J, with 11 bases between. CDR3 coding DNA: TGTGCCAGCAGCTTGGATTCAGGTTTTTCCTATAATTCACCCCTCCACTTT. It yields the protein CASSLDSGFSYNSPLHF. The variable domain in full, completed from reference TRBV5-5 and TRBJ1-6, reads DAGVTQSPTHLIKTRGQQVTLRCSPISGHKSVSWYQQVLGQGPQFIFQYYEKEERGRGNFPDRFSARQFPNYSSELNVNALLLGDSALYLCASSLDSGFSYNSPLHFGNGTRLTVT.

This clone has a single count. Within the sample, other DNA sequences also encode this same CDR3. J is TRBJ2-3 and V is TRBV5-1; D is possibly TRBD1 (6 bases). There are 16 residues in the CDR3. Germline V lookup: CDR1 SGHRS, CDR2 YFSETQ. Trimming shortened V by 0 bases and J by 0 bases, and 11 bases separated the two germline ends. CDR3 in DNA: TGCGCCAGCAGCTTGGAGGCAGGGACAAGCACAGATACGCAGTATTTT. Protein: CASSLEAGTSTDTQYF.